A single sample gave rise to the 15 T cell receptor beta chains below, sequenced in a study of T cells after yellow fever vaccination. TCRdb re-analysed the 5' RACE reads in MiXCR, keeping a single row per CDR3 protein. This table has around 350,000 distinct CDR3 sequences, over 5% appearing once. The specimen comprised PBMCs, sampled 5 days after the yellow fever booster vaccination. Receptors originate from a man aged 30 to 39 who received the YFV17D yellow fever vaccine.

Many counts were recorded for this clonotype. The genes are TRBV18 and TRBJ2-1, with D tentatively TRBD1 (5 bases). Trimming left V 5 bases short and J 2 bases short, with 10 bases between. The CDR3 covers 14 residues. CDR1 and CDR2 from the germline V gene are KGHSH and LQKENI. CDR3 amino acids: CASSRQGAYNEQFF. The CDR3 bases are TGTGCCAGCTCAAGACAAGGGGCCTACAATGAGCAGTTCTTC.

The genes are TRBV6-5 and TRBJ2-1, with TRBD2 matching 9 bases. Germline V gives CDR1 MNHEY, CDR2 SVGAGI. The CDR3 contains 18 residues. With V trimmed by 0 bases and J by 3 bases, 9 bases remained unmatched. The CDR3 sequence: CASSYSILASGNYNEQFF. CDR3 coding DNA: TGTGCCAGCAGTTACTCGATTCTGGCTAGCGGGAACTACAATGAGCAGTTCTTC.

The chain joins TRBV6-2 or TRBV6-3 to TRBJ1-1; D ambiguous. This CDR3 comprises 16 residues. Trimming pared 2 bases from V and 1 base from J, leaving 14 bases between. Germline values: CDR1 MNHEY, CDR2 SVGEGT. CDR3 residues: CASSYPRDAPNTEAFF. CDR3 DNA sequence: TGTGCCAGCAGTTACCCTCGGGATGCGCCGAACACTGAAGCTTTCTTT.

This clonotype has ten or more counts. J is TRBJ2-1 and V is TRBV29-1; unclear D gene. The CDR3 spans 13 residues. Trimming removed 6 bases at V and 0 bases at J, with 9 bases between. Per germline, CDR1 SQVTM and CDR2 ANQGSEA. Here the CDR3 DNA reads TGCAGCGTAGTACCGGTCTCCTACAATGAGCAGTTCTTC. It is translated as CSVVPVSYNEQFF.

This chain links TRBV3-1 with TRBJ2-1; 13 nucleotides line up with TRBD2. The length of the CDR3 is 17 residues. Trimming took 1 base from V and 12 from J; bases not matched to a gene: 12. Germline assignment: CDR1 LGHDT and CDR2 YNNKEL (reference sequence). As DNA, the CDR3 is TGTGCCAGCAGCCAAGTAAATACCTGGACTAGCGGGAGTTGGCAGTTCTTC. As protein: CASSQVNTWTSGSWQFF.

This chain uses TRBV9 with TRBJ2-7; D gene ambiguous. Between the trimmed V and J ends, which lost 4 bases and 4 bases, there was a span of 15 bases. Per the germline V gene, CDR1 is SGDLS and CDR2 is YYNGEE. CDR3 length equals 14 residues. CDR3 sequence reads: CASSLKPIGYEQYF. The CDR3 DNA reads as TGTGCCAGCAGCTTAAAACCAATCGGATACGAGCAGTACTTC.

This clonotype was detected many times. The V gene is TRBV7-8, the J gene TRBJ2-7; D not certain. Germline values: CDR1 SGHVS, CDR2 FQNEAQ. The CDR3 length is 13 residues. The V end lost 1 base, the J end lost 7 bases, and 11 bases lay between the germline ends. CDR3 loop: CASSLDRHSEQYF. DNA for the CDR3: TGTGCCAGCAGCTTAGATCGCCACTCGGAGCAGTACTTC.

The J gene is TRBJ2-1, the V gene TRBV18; 10 bases map to TRBD1. The CDR3 spans 17 residues. J was trimmed by 1 base and V by 1 base; bases with no gene match: 4. Germline CDR1 reads KGHSH; CDR2 reads LQKENI. CDR3: CASSPLGTGESYNEQFF. CDR3 coding DNA: TGTGCCAGCTCACCACTAGGGACAGGGGAGTCCTACAATGAGCAGTTCTTC.

The chain couples TRBV3-1 to TRBJ2-7; tentative D call: TRBD2 (5 bases). The germline CDR1 and CDR2 sequences are LGHDT and YNNKEL (reference sequence). This CDR3 spans 15 amino acids. V shed 0 bases and J shed 3 bases, with 12 bases lying between them. This CDR3 is CASSQDLGLSYEQYF. CDR3 in DNA: TGTGCCAGCAGCCAAGATCTCGGACTGAGCTACGAGCAGTACTTC.

The rearrangement uses TRBV28 and TRBJ2-5; D is unresolved. The germline V and J ends were trimmed by 10 bases and 2 bases, with 14 bases remaining between them. Looked up from germline, CDR1 is MDHEN and CDR2 is SYDVKM. This CDR3 is 13 amino acids long. This CDR3 reads CATSSGEQETQYF. In nucleotides, the CDR3 is TGTGCCACCTCCTCGGGTGAGCAAGAGACCCAGTACTTC.

This clonotype was counted many times. V and J are TRBV5-1 and TRBJ2-2; D may match TRBD1 or TRBD2 (5 bases each). Germline V lookup: CDR1 SGHRS, CDR2 YFSETQ. CDR3 length equals 14 residues. Trimming removed 4 bases from V and 7 bases from J, with 14 bases in between. CDR3 sequence (DNA): TGCGCCAGCAGCCCGGGACCCGGGAACGGGGAGCTGTTTTTT. This gives the protein CASSPGPGNGELFF.

This clonotype has more than one count but fewer than ten. This sequence joins TRBV27 and TRBJ2-1; the match to TRBD2 covers 9 bases. The germline CDR1 and CDR2 sequences are MNHEY and SMNVEV (reference sequence). The CDR3 spans 16 residues. The ends lost 5 bases at V and 6 bases at J; junction bases unmatched: 11. CDR3 amino acids: CASSLGGPGLANEQFF. The CDR3 DNA is TGTGCCAGCAGTCTAGGGGGACCGGGACTAGCCAATGAGCAGTTCTTC.

CDR3 region: CASSWPRDRTTF. CDR3 nucleotide sequence: TGTGCCAGCAGCTGGCCCCGGGACAGGACTACCTTC. This chain joins TRBV7-8 and TRBJ1-2; TRBD1 matches 8 bases. The trim removed 4 bases at V and 14 bases at J, leaving 9 bases unmatched. This CDR3 has 12 residues. Germline CDR1 and CDR2: SGHVS and FQNEAQ.

There are a few counts of this clonotype. V gene TRBV4-3 combines with J gene TRBJ1-6; no reliable D call. The ends were cut back, 0 bases at V and 8 bases at J, with 5 bases in the middle. The CDR3 contains 13 residues. Looked up from germline, CDR1 is LGHNA and CDR2 is YSLEER. The CDR3 DNA reads TGCGCCAGCAGCCAAGACAACTATTCACCCCTCCACTTT. Translated: CASSQDNYSPLHF.

This clonotype was detected only a few times. The V gene is TRBV30, the J gene TRBJ1-6, with 8 bases lining up with TRBD1. Trimming removed 4 bases from V and 10 bases from J; junction bases left unmatched: 9. Per germline, CDR1 GTSNPN and CDR2 SVGIG (reference sequence). The CDR3 runs to 14 residues. The CDR3 reads CAWNGQGEGSPLHF. Here the CDR3 DNA reads TGTGCCTGGAACGGACAGGGAGAGGGGTCACCCCTCCACTTT.